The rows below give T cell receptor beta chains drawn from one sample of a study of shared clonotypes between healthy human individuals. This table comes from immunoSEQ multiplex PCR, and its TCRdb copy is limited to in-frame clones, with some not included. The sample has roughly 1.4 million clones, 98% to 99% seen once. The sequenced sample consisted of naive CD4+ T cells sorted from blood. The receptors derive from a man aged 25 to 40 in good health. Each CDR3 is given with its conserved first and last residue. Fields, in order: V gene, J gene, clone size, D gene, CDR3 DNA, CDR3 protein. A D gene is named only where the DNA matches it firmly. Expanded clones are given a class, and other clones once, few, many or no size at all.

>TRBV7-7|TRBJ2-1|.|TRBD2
TGTGCTAGCAGCCCTATACTAGCGGGTGAGCAGTTCTTC
CASSPILAGEQFF
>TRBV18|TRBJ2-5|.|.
TGTGCCAGCTCACCACCAGGTTCCATTAGGGAGGAGACCCAGTACTTC
CASSPPGSIREETQYF
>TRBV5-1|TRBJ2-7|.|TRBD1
TGCGCCAGCAGCTTGGGGACAGGGTCTGGTGAGCAGTACTTC
CASSLGTGSGEQYF
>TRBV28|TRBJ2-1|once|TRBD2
TGTGCCAGCAGACTACGGGGGGGCACCTACAATGAGCAGTTCTTC
CASRLRGGTYNEQFF
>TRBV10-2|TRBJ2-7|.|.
TGCGCCAGCAGTGAGTCGACAGGAACACCCAAGGGGTACGAGCAGTACTTC
CASSESTGTPKGYEQYF
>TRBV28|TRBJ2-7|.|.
TGTGCCAGCAAAAAGGGAGCTCCCTACGAGCAGTACTTC
CASKKGAPYEQYF
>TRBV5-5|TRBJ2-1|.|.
TGTGCCAGCAGCTTGGGCCATGGGAATGAGCAGTTCTTC
CASSLGHGNEQFF
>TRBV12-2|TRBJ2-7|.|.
TGTGCAAGTCGCTTTCTAGCGAGTAAGTACTTC
CASRFLASKYF
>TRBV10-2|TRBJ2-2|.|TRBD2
TGCGCCAGCAGGGAAGGGACTAGCGGGATCACCGGGGAGCTGTTTTTT
CASREGTSGITGELFF
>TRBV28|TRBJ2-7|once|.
TGTGCCAGCAGTACCCCCGGCGGGCGCCCGACCACCTACGAGCAGTACTTC
CASSTPGGRPTTYEQYF
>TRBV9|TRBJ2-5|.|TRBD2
TGTGCCAGCAGCGTAGGACCGCGGGAGGAGACCCAGTACTTC
CASSVGPREETQYF
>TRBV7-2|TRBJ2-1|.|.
TGTGCCAGCAGCTTATCCTCCTCCGGGCCCGACTTGGGGCAGTTCTTC
CASSLSSSGPDLGQFF
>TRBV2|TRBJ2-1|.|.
TGTGCCAGCAGACCGACAGGTATCCATGAGCAGTTCTTC
CASRPTGIHEQFF
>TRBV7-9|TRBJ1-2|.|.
TGTGCCAGCAGGGCCCCTGGGACACCTGACTATGGCTACACCTTC
CASRAPGTPDYGYTF
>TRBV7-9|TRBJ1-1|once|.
TGTGCCAGCAGCTTAGCGCATAATGTTGAAGCTTTCTTT
CASSLAHNVEAFF
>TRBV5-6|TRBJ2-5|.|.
TGTGCCAGCAGCTTGAGTGCTAGGAAAATTACCCAGTACTTC
CASSLSARKITQYF
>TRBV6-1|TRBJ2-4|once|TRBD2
TGTGCCAGCACTGAGCGGGAGGGGGATTTAGCCAAAAACATTCAGTACTTC
CASTEREGDLAKNIQYF
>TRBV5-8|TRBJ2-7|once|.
TGTGCCAGCAGCTTGGCTGGGGTACACGAGCAGTACTTC
CASSLAGVHEQYF
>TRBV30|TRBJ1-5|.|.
TGTGCCTGGAGTAGGGATAGCAATCAGCCCCAGCATTTT
CAWSRDSNQPQHF
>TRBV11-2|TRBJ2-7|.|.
TGTGCCAGCAGCTTAGATGGGGTAGGGTCGAGCTCCTACGAGCAGTACTTC
CASSLDGVGSSSYEQYF
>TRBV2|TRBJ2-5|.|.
TGTGCCAGCAAGCGGAACGAAGAGACCCAGTACTTC
CASKRNEETQYF
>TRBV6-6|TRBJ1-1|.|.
TGTGCCAGCAGTTACTCGAAAGGGCAGGGCGCTTTCTTT
CASSYSKGQGAFF
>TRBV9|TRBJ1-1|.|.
TGTGCCAGCAGCCTTCGGGGGGCTATGAACACTGAAGCTTTCTTT
CASSLRGAMNTEAFF
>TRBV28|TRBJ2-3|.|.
TGTGCCAGCAGTAGGGGTACAGATACGCAGTATTTT
CASSRGTDTQYF
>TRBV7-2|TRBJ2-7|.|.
TGTGCCAGCAGCTCCTACTACGAGCAGTACTTC
CASSSYYEQYF
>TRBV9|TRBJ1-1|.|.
TGTGCCAGCAGCGTAGTGGTAGGGGCGGGCACTGAAGCTTTCTTT
CASSVVVGAGTEAFF
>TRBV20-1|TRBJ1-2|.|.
TGCAGTGGGGGTCGGGATGGCTACACCTTC
CSGGRDGYTF
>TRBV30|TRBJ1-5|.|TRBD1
TGTGCCTGGAGTACCAGGAGAGATTCAGGGGGGAATTGGGGCAATCAGCCCCAGCATTTT
CAWSTRRDSGGNWGNQPQHF
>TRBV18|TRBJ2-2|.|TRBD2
TGTGCCAGCTCACCCGAATTACTAGCGGGAGCGGCCGGGGAGCTGTTTTTT
CASSPELLAGAAGELFF
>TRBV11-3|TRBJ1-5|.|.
TGTGCCAGCAGCAAGGGGGGCTACATCTGTCAGCCCCAGCATTTT
CASSKGGYICQPQHF
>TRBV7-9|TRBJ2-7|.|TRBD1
TGTGCCAGCTCACAGGGGGAGTACTACGAGCAGTACTTC
CASSQGEYYEQYF
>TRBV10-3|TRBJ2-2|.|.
TGTGCCATCAGTTGGGGGGCCGGGGAGCTGTTTTTT
CAISWGAGELFF
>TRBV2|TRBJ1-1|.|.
TGTGCCAGCAGTGTTGAGGAGGCGCCGAACACTGAAGCTTTCTTT
CASSVEEAPNTEAFF
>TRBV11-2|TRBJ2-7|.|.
TGTGCCAGCAGCCTGGGAACACGCGCCTACGAGCAGTACTTC
CASSLGTRAYEQYF
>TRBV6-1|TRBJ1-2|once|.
TGTGCCAGCAGAGAGGAGGCAGCCTATGGCTACACCTTC
CASREEAAYGYTF
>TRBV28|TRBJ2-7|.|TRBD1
TGTGCCAGCACGGCAGGGGGAAGTGGCTACGAGCAGTACTTC
CASTAGGSGYEQYF
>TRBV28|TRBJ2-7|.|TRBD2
TGTGCCAGCAGTCCGGGACTAGCGGGAGTTTACGAGCAGTACTTC
CASSPGLAGVYEQYF
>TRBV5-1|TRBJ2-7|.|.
TGCGCCAGCAGCTTGGGACAGACGGTAACCTACGAGCAGTACTTC
CASSLGQTVTYEQYF
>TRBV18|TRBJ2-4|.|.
TGTGCCACCTCAGCGGGTGGCGGGCAGTACTTC
CATSAGGGQYF
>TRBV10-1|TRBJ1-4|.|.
TGCGCCAGCAGTGAGTCGGGGACAAATGAAAAACTGTTTTTT
CASSESGTNEKLFF